A single sample is the source of the 9 T cell receptor beta chains below, sequenced in a study of cytomegalovirus exposure and HLA in healthy donors. The data were produced by immunoSEQ multiplex PCR, yet TCRdb's version contains in-frame clones alone and is incomplete. The table has 150,000 to 200,000 clones, 85% seen once. Sequenced material: PBMCs. These receptors all stem from a man between 18 and 29 years old in good health and CMV-seropositive.

The V call is TRBV6-1, the J call TRBJ1-1, with a possible D match to TRBD1 (6 bases). V lost 2 bases and J lost 7, with 17 bases in between. CDR3 length equals 15 residues. Germline-derived CDR1 and CDR2 are MNHNS and SASEGT. CDR3 sequence: CASSEFGQGTIEAFF. CDR3 in DNA: TGTGCCAGCAGTGAATTCGGCCAGGGGACAATTGAAGCTTTCTTT.

This chain joins TRBV6-1 and TRBJ2-5; D unclear. Germline lookup yields CDR1 MNHNS and CDR2 SASEGT. The CDR3 is 12 amino acids. V was cut by 7 bases and J by 1 base, with 7 bases left in between. The CDR3 nucleotides read TGTGCCAGCACCGTCTTCCAAGAGACCCAGTACTTC. Translated, it gives CASTVFQETQYF.

This clone was seen a handful of times. The gene calls are TRBV16 and TRBJ1-1; D is unclear. Germline lookup yields CDR1 KGHSY and CDR2 FQNENV. This CDR3 is built from 13 residues. The V gene lost 7 bases and the J gene lost 2 bases, with 11 bases spanning the gap. The DNA of the CDR3 is TGTGCCAGCATTCCACACGTTAACACTGAAGCTTTCTTT. Protein: CASIPHVNTEAFF. Looking up the rest from reference TRBV16 and TRBJ1-1 gives the full variable domain: GEEVAQTPKHLVRGEGQKAKLYCAPIKGHSYVFWYQQVLKNEFKFLISFQNENVFDETGMPKERFSAKCLPNSPCSLEIQATKLEDSAVYFCASIPHVNTEAFFGQGTRLTVV.

V and J are TRBV15 and TRBJ2-5; 12 bases agree with TRBD2. Germline CDR1 is LNHNV and CDR2 is YYDKDF (reference sequence). J was trimmed by 3 bases and V by 1 base; bases with no gene match: 6. There are 17 residues in the CDR3. CDR3 DNA sequence: TGTGCCACCAGCAGAGGTTCTAGCGGGAGGGCCAAAGAGACCCAGTACTTC. Residues: CATSRGSSGRAKETQYF.

The chain uses TRBV9 and TRBJ2-5; D is unclear. CDR3 length: 15 amino acids. Trimming removed 2 bases from V and 0 bases from J, with 11 bases in between. Germline CDR1 and CDR2: SGDLS and YYNGEE. The CDR3 nucleotides read TGTGCCAGCAGCGTCCGTTCTCAGTACCAAGAGACCCAGTACTTC. Protein sequence: CASSVRSQYQETQYF. The full variable domain, rest sourced from reference TRBV9 and TRBJ2-5, is DSGVTQTPKHLITATGQRVTLRCSPRSGDLSVYWYQQSLDQGLQFLIQYYNGEERAKGNILERFSAQQFPDLHSELNLSSLELGDSALYFCASSVRSQYQETQYFGPGTRLLVL.

V is TRBV6-5 and J is TRBJ2-1; 13 bases align to TRBD2. Germline lookup yields CDR1 MNHEY and CDR2 SVGAGI. The CDR3 totals 16 residues. J was trimmed by 5 bases and V by 0 bases; bases with no gene match: 1. This chain's CDR3 is CASSYSTSGGHNEQFF. The CDR3, as DNA: TGTGCCAGCAGTTACTCGACTAGCGGGGGGCACAATGAGCAGTTCTTC.

This clone occurred a few times. The V gene is TRBV19, the J gene TRBJ2-7; 10 positions match TRBD1. Germline CDR1 LNHDA, CDR2 SQIVND (reference sequence). J lost 4 bases, V lost 3 bases, and 0 bases had no gene match. CDR3 size: 13 residues. The CDR3 is CASSMGQGYEQYF. CDR3 coding DNA: TGTGCCAGTAGTATGGGACAGGGGTACGAGCAGTACTTC.

The rearrangement joins TRBV27 to TRBJ2-3, with D perhaps matching TRBD2 (5 bases). Germline V CDR1 and CDR2: MNHEY, SMNVEV (reference sequence). This CDR3 comprises 13 residues. Trimming took 0 bases from V and 12 from J, leaving 13 bases between them. CDR3 sequence: CASSLSKTSSQYF. The CDR3 region has the DNA TGTGCCAGCAGTTTATCGAAAACTAGTTCACAGTATTTT.

Turning to this clone: The sample has other DNA sequences that encode this CDR3 too. This chain links TRBV18 with TRBJ2-1, with 9 nucleotides matching TRBD1. Per germline, CDR1 KGHSH and CDR2 LQKENI. The CDR3 is 13 amino acids. Germline trimming cut 6 bases from V and 7 bases from J; bases unmatched to any gene: 4. This CDR3 reads CASSPTGGNEQFF. CDR3 bases: TGTGCCAGCTCTCCGACAGGGGGAAATGAGCAGTTCTTC.